The 22 T cell receptor beta chains below come from one sample, sequenced in a study of cytomegalovirus exposure and HLA in healthy donors. PCR employed 60 Vbeta and 13 Jbeta primers. Sequencing used immunoSEQ multiplex PCR; TCRdb keeps in-frame clones, though not all of them. This sample has about 190,000 clones; 79% occur once, and the top ten carry 1.6%. Sequencing used PBMCs. Receptors were obtained from a woman between 18 and 30 years old in good health and CMV-seronegative.

The CDR3 region is CASSTSGGATDTQYF. The DNA of the CDR3 is TGCGCCAGCAGCACAAGCGGGGGGGCGACAGATACGCAGTATTTT. The chain is built from TRBV5-1 and TRBJ2-3, with 10 bases lining up with TRBD2. CDR1 and CDR2 from the germline V gene are SGHRS and YFSETQ. With V trimmed by 4 bases and J by 3 bases, 5 bases remained unmatched. The CDR3 consists of 15 residues.

V gene TRBV29-1 combines with J gene TRBJ1-4; D call uncertain. V gave up 1 base and J gave up 4 bases, with 7 bases separating them. CDR3 length: 13 residues. From germline, CDR1 is SQVTM and CDR2 ANQGSEA. The CDR3 DNA is TGCAGCGTTGAAGGGCACAGTAATGAAAAACTGTTTTTT. Its translation is CSVEGHSNEKLFF.

V usage is TRBV7-8 and J usage is TRBJ1-1, with D hard to call. In germline, CDR1 is SGHVS, CDR2 FQNEAQ. The CDR3 is 13 residues long. Deletions cut 7 bases from V and 2 bases from J, with 11 bases between. This CDR3 is CASTWRGNTEAFF. For the CDR3, the DNA is TGTGCCAGCACCTGGCGGGGTAACACTGAAGCTTTCTTT.

This sequence joins TRBV4-1 and TRBJ2-1, with D tentatively TRBD1 (7 bases). Germline V gene data show CDR1 as MGHRA and CDR2 as YSYEKL. The CDR3 extends over 15 amino acids. The germline V and J ends were trimmed by 4 bases and 3 bases, with 13 bases remaining between them. The CDR3 sequence: CASSPRRDSYNEQFF. In DNA form, the CDR3 reads TGCGCCAGCAGCCCAAGGCGGGACAGCTACAATGAGCAGTTCTTC.

On this clone itself: One junction end does not reproduce the germline sequence, and a read error may be involved. J is TRBJ2-3 and V is TRBV7-7, with 8 bases identical to TRBD1. This CDR3 is built from 13 residues. Germline lookup yields CDR1 SSHAT and CDR2 FNYEAQ (reference sequence). CDR3 sequence (DNA): TGTGCTAGCAGCTTTCGACAGGGGGATACGCAGTATTTT. Its translation is CASSFRQGDTQYF.

This chain links TRBV28 with TRBJ1-5; 9 nucleotides match TRBD1. V was clipped by 4 bases and J by 7 bases; unmatched bases: 8. Germline V gene sequence: CDR1 MDHEN, CDR2 SYDVKM. This CDR3 has 15 residues. CDR3 in DNA: TGTGCCAGCAGTTACCCAGACAGGGGGAACCAGCCCCAGCATTTT. As protein: CASSYPDRGNQPQHF.

The chain recombines TRBV5-1 with TRBJ2-1; tentative D call: TRBD2 (5 bases). This CDR3 region has 14 residues. The V gene's germline CDR1 is SGHRS and CDR2 YFSETQ. Trimming shortened V by 2 bases and J by 7 bases, and 13 bases separated the two germline ends. The CDR3 region is CASSFLLAGNEQFF. For the CDR3, the DNA is TGCGCCAGCAGCTTCTTGCTAGCCGGAAATGAGCAGTTCTTC. Full variable domain (missing parts from reference TRBV5-1 and TRBJ2-1): KAGVTQTPRYLIKTRGQQVTLSCSPISGHRSVSWYQQTPGQGLQFLFEYFSETQRNKGNFPGRFSGRQFSNSRSEMNVSTLELGDSALYLCASSFLLAGNEQFFGPGTRLTVL.

V gene TRBV7-2 combines with J gene TRBJ1-6; D is unclear. Germline loops: CDR1 SGHTA, CDR2 FQGNSA. The CDR3 runs to 16 residues. Trimming took off 7 bases at V and 5 bases at J, with 18 bases between the two ends. The CDR3 reads CASNLVGSDNNSPLHF. The CDR3 nucleotides read TGTGCCAGCAACCTGGTAGGCAGTGACAATAATTCACCCCTCCACTTT.

The chain couples TRBV2 to TRBJ2-7; 16 nucleotides line up with TRBD2. There are 17 residues in the CDR3. Losses at the gene ends were 1 base for V and 4 bases for J; bases not matched to a gene: 4. Germline V gives CDR1 SNHLY, CDR2 FYNNEI. The CDR3 bases are TGTGCCAGCAGTGAAGGGGGACTAGCGGGGGGGCCTTACGAGCAGTACTTC. This codes for CASSEGGLAGGPYEQYF. Full variable domain (missing parts from reference TRBV2 and TRBJ2-7): EPEVTQTPSHQVTQMGQEVILRCVPISNHLYFYWYRQILGQKVEFLVSFYNNEISEKSEIFDDQFSVERPDGSNFTLKIRSTKLEDSAMYFCASSEGGLAGGPYEQYFGPGTRLTVT.

The chain links TRBV15 to TRBJ2-7, with a possible D match to TRBD1 (6 bases). The CDR3 sequence is 16 residues long. Trimming left V 3 bases short and J 0 bases short, with 15 bases between. Germline CDR1 is LNHNV and CDR2 is YYDKDF (reference sequence). The CDR3 loop is CATSRSRDTRSYEQYF. The CDR3 nucleotides are TGTGCCACCAGCAGGAGCCGGGACACTCGCTCCTACGAGCAGTACTTC.

This clone has only one observation. The genes are TRBV10-1 and TRBJ1-2; 8 bases map to TRBD1. V lost 3 bases, J lost 3 bases, and 6 bases stayed unmatched. The CDR3 is 15 residues long. Germline lookup yields CDR1 WNHNN and CDR2 SYGVQD (reference sequence). As DNA, the CDR3 is TGCGCCAGCAGTGAACAGGGGGTGATATACTATGGCTACACCTTC. Protein: CASSEQGVIYYGYTF.

The genes are TRBV6-5 and TRBJ2-5, with no clear D. Between the trimmed V and J ends, which lost 7 bases and 0 bases, there was a span of 3 bases. This CDR3 region has 11 residues. Germline CDR1 MNHEY, CDR2 SVGAGI. CDR3: CASIYQETQYF. CDR3 coding DNA: TGTGCCAGCATCTACCAAGAGACCCAGTACTTC.

V usage is TRBV14 and J usage is TRBJ2-5; TRBD1 might be the D (6 bases). Germline-derived CDR1 and CDR2 are SGHDN and FVKESK. V was cut by 1 base and J by 4 bases, with 22 bases left in between. The CDR3 is made up of 18 amino acids. CDR3 DNA: TGTGCCAGCAGCCAAGTTGTCGGACAGCTCCAACAGGGAGAGACCCAGTACTTC. Protein: CASSQVVGQLQQGETQYF.

The genes are TRBV7-8 and TRBJ1-5; D uncertain. There are 16 residues in the CDR3. From germline, CDR1 is SGHVS and CDR2 FQNEAQ. V was trimmed by 0 bases and J by 2 bases, leaving 11 bases between them. CDR3 coding DNA: TGTGCCAGCAGCTTAGCGTGGAGCGGGGGCAATCAGCCCCAGCATTTT. Amino acids: CASSLAWSGGNQPQHF.

The chain uses TRBV5-6 and TRBJ2-2, with TRBD2 identical over 10 bases. V shed 4 bases and J 0 bases; nucleotides not matched to a gene: 12. Germline values: CDR1 SGHDT, CDR2 YYEEEE. CDR3 length: 19 amino acids. CDR3 in DNA: TGTGCCAGCAGCCCGTTCCGTTATAGCGGGGGGTCGAACACCGGGGAGCTGTTTTTT. Its translation: CASSPFRYSGGSNTGELFF.

This chain uses TRBV5-4 with TRBJ2-5; 10 bases line up with TRBD2. Trimming took 0 bases from V and 1 from J; bases not matched to a gene: 6. Germline V gene lookup returns CDR1 SGHNT and CDR2 YYREEE (reference sequence). The CDR3 is 17 amino acids. Here the CDR3 reads CASSLARQRGGQETQYF. The CDR3 DNA reads as TGTGCCAGCAGCTTGGCCAGACAGCGGGGGGGCCAAGAGACCCAGTACTTC.

The chain is built from TRBV15 and TRBJ2-7, with a possible D match to TRBD2 (6 bases). The germline V and J ends were trimmed by 2 bases and 5 bases, with 16 bases remaining between them. The CDR3 sequence is 15 residues long. Germline-derived CDR1 and CDR2 are LNHNV and YYDKDF (reference sequence). The CDR3 protein is CATSRPGSGDHEQYF. DNA for the CDR3: TGTGCCACCAGCAGACCCGGGTCGGGGGATCACGAGCAGTACTTC.

V usage is TRBV5-1 and J usage is TRBJ2-7, with 10 bases lining up with TRBD2. V was pared by 5 bases and J by 4 bases, with 12 bases of the junction left unmatched. The CDR3 has 16 residues. Germline-derived CDR1 and CDR2 are SGHRS and YFSETQ. CDR3 DNA: TGCGCCAGCAGACCCGGACCCGGGACTAGCGTTTACGAGCAGTACTTC. The encoded protein is CASRPGPGTSVYEQYF.

This clone was seen only a few times. The rearrangement uses TRBV6-5 and TRBJ2-6; perhaps TRBD1 as D (5 bases). Germline V gives CDR1 MNHEY, CDR2 SVGAGI. The CDR3 runs 15 residues. V dropped 0 bases and J dropped 2 bases, with 5 bases sitting between them. This CDR3 reads CASSYSGPGANVLTF. CDR3 sequence (DNA): TGTGCCAGCAGTTACTCGGGGCCTGGGGCCAACGTCCTGACTTTC.

The gene calls are TRBV6-1 and TRBJ1-1, with TRBD1 as a possible D gene (5 bases). The CDR3 has 14 amino acids. V shed 6 bases and J shed 5 bases, with 16 bases lying between them. Germline V gene lookup returns CDR1 MNHNS and CDR2 SASEGT. The CDR3 nucleotides are TGTGCCAGCAGCGTTACAGGAATCGGGACTGAAGCTTTCTTT. It translates to CASSVTGIGTEAFF.

This chain joins TRBV25-1 and TRBJ2-1, with 10 bases lining up with TRBD2. This CDR3 region has 17 residues. From germline, CDR1 is MGHDK and CDR2 SYGVNS. Trimming took 6 bases from V and 4 from J; bases not matched to a gene: 12. Written as DNA, the CDR3 is TGTGCCAGCAGCCCTCCCCGCCTAGCGGGGGTTTACAATGAGCAGTTCTTC. It codes for CASSPPRLAGVYNEQFF.

The V and J genes are TRBV19 and TRBJ1-4, with a tentative D call TRBD1 (6 bases). The CDR3 runs to 16 residues. Germline CDR1 and CDR2: LNHDA and SQIVND (reference sequence). The germline V and J ends were trimmed by 7 bases and 5 bases, with 20 bases remaining between them. The CDR3 nucleotides are TGTGCCAGTACCCCAATCATGGACAGAACGAATGAAAAACTGTTTTTT. Translation gives CASTPIMDRTNEKLFF. The full variable domain, rest sourced from reference TRBV19 and TRBJ1-4, is DGGITQSPKYLFRKEGQNVTLSCEQNLNHDAMYWYRQDPGQGLRLIYYSQIVNDFQKGDIAEGYSVSREKKESFPLTVTSAQKNPTAFYLCASTPIMDRTNEKLFFGSGTQLSVL.